What follows describes a single T cell receptor (beta chain). This CDR3 has 17 residues. From germline, CDR1 is SGHDT and CDR2 YYEEEE. The entry originates in a study of T cells expressing NK-cell markers. Overall study context: Eight donors were sequenced, of whom seven were HCMV-seropositive, while the remaining one was HCMV-seronegative.

TCRdb reprocessed the 5' RACE reads and reports one entry per CDR3 protein, with no DNA. Its table lists about 460,000 distinct CDR3 sequences. This chain uses TRBV5-6 with TRBJ2-2; TCRdb outputs TRBD2, but without DNA this stays unchecked. This receptor was identified in a woman aged 50 to 60 in good health. The sample was blood T cells: a sorted CD56 or NKG2C T cell subset, CD4+ or CD8+ T cells, or bulk PBMC T cells (not recorded which). CDR3 in amino acids: CASSFYSGRSNTGELFF.